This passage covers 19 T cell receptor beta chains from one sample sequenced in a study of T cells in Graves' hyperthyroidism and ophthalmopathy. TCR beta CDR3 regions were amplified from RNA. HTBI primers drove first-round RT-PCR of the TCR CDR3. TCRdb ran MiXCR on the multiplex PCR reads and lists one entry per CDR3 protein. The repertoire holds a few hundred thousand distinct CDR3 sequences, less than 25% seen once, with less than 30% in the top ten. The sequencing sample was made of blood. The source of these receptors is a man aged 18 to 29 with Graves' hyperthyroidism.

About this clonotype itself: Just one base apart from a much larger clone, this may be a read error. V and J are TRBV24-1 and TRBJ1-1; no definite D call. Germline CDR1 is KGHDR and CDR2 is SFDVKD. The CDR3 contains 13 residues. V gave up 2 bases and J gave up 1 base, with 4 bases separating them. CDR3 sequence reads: CATSDYRNTEAFF. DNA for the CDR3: TGTGCCACCAGTGATTACAGGAACACTGAAGCTTTCTTT.

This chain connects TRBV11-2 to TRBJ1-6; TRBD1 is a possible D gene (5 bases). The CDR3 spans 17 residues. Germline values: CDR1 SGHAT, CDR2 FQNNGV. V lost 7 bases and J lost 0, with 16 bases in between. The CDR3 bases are TGTGCCAGCAATCCCGTTAGGGGACGCTCCTATAATTCACCCCTCCACTTT. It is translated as CASNPVRGRSYNSPLHF.

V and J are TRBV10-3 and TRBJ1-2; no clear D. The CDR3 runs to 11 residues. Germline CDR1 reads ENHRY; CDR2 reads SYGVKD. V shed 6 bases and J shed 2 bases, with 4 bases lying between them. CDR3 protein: CAIRGNYGYTF. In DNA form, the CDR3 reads TGTGCCATCAGGGGGAACTATGGCTACACCTTC.

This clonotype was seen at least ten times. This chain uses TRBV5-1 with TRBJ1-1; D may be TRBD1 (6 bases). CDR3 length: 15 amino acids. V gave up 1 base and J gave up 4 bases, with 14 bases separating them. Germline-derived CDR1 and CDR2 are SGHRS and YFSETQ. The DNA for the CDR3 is TGCGCCAGCAGCTTGAGTACAGGGCGGAGCACTGAAGCTTTCTTT. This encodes CASSLSTGRSTEAFF.

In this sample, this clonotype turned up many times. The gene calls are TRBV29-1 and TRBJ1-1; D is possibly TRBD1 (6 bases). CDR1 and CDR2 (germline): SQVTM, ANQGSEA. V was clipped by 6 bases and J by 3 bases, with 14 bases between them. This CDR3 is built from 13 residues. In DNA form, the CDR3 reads TGCAGCGTGGGGGGCCCGAAGGACACTGAAGCTTTCTTT. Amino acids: CSVGGPKDTEAFF.

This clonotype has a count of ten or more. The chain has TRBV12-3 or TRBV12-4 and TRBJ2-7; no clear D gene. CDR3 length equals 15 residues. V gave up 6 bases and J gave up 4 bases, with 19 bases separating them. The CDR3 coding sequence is TGTGCCAGCAGCCCGAACCCACCTACTTTTTACGAGCAGTACTTC. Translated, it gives CASSPNPPTFYEQYF.

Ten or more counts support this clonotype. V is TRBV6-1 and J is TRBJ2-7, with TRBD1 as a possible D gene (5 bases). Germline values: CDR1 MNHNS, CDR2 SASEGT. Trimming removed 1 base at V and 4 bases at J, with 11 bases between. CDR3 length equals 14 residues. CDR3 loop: CASSEGQGSYEQYF. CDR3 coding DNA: TGTGCCAGCAGTGAAGGGCAGGGTTCGTACGAGCAGTACTTC.

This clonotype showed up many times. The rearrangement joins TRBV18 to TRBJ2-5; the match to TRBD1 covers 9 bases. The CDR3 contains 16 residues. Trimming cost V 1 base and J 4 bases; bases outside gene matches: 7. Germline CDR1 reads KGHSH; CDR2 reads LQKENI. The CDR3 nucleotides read TGTGCCAGCTCACCACTCGGGACAGGGCCGTTAGAGACCCAGTACTTC. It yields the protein CASSPLGTGPLETQYF.

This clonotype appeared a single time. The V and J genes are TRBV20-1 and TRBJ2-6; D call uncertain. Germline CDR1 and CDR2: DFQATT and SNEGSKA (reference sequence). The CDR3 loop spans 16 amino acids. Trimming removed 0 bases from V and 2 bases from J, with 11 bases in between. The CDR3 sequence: CSAREQGKAGANVLTF. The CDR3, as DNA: TGCAGTGCTAGAGAGCAAGGGAAGGCTGGGGCCAACGTCCTGACTTTC.

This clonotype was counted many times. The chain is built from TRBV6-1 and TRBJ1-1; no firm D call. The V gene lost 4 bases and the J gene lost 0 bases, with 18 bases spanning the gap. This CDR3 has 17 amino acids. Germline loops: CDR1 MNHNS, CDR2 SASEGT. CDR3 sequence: CASSAGRRYRLNTEAFF. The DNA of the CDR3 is TGTGCCAGCAGTGCCGGTAGGCGTTACCGTCTGAACACTGAAGCTTTCTTT.

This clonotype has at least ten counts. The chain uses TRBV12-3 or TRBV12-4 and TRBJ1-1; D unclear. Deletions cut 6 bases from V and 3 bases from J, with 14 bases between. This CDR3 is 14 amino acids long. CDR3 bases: TGTGCCAGCAGCACAGACCGGGATGACACTGAAGCTTTCTTT. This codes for CASSTDRDDTEAFF.

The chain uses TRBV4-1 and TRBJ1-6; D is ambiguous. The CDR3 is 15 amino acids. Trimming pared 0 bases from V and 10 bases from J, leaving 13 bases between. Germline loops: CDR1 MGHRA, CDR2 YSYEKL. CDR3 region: CASSQDLPGRSPLHF. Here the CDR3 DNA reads TGCGCCAGCAGCCAAGATCTCCCGGGAAGATCACCCCTCCACTTT.

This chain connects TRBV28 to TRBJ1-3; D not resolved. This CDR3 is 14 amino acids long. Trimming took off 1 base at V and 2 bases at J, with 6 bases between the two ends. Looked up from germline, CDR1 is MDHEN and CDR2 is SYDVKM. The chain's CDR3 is CASSLLGTGNTIYF. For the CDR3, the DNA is TGTGCCAGCAGTTTATTGGGGACTGGAAACACCATATATTTT.

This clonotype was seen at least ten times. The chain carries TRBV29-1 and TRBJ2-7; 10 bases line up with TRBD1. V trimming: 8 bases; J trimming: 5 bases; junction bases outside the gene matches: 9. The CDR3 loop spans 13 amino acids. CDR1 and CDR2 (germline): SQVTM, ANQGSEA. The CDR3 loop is CSSRDRGSDEQYF. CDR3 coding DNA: TGCAGCTCAAGGGACAGGGGAAGCGACGAGCAGTACTTC.

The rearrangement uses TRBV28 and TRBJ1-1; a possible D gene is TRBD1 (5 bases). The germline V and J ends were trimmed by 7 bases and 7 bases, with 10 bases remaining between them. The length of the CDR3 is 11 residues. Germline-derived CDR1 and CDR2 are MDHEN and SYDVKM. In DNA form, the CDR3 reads TGTGCCAGCAACGATAGGGGTGAAGCTTTCTTT. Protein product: CASNDRGEAFF. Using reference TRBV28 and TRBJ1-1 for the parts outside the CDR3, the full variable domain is DVKVTQSSRYLVKRTGEKVFLECVQDMDHENMFWYRQDPGLGLRLIYFSYDVKMKEKGDIPEGYSVSREKKERFSLILESASTNQTSMYLCASNDRGEAFFGQGTRLTVV.

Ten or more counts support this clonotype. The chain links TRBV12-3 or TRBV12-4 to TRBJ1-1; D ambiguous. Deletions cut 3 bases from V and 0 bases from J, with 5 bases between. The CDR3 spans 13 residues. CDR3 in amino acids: CASSFKLNTEAFF. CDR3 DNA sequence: TGTGCCAGCAGTTTTAAATTGAACACTGAAGCTTTCTTT.

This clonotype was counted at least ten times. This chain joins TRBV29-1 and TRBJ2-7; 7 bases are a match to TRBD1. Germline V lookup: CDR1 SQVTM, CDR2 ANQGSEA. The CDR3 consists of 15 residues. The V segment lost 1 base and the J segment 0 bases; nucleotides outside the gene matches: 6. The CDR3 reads CSVEVVGQVSYEQYF. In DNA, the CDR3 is TGCAGCGTTGAAGTTGTAGGACAGGTCTCCTACGAGCAGTACTTC.

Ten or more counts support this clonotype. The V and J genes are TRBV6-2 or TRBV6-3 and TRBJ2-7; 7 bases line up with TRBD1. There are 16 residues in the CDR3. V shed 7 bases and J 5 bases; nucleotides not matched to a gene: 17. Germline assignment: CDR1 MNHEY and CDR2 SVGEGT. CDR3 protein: CASTPTGERLFNEQYF. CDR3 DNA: TGTGCCAGCACCCCAACAGGGGAACGACTCTTTAACGAGCAGTACTTC.

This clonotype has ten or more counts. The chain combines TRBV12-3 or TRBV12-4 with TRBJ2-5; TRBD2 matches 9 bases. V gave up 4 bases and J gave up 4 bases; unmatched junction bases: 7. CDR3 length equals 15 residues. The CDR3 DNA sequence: TGTGCCAGCAGTTCGCCGGGACTAGCAACAGAGACCCAGTACTTC. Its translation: CASSSPGLATETQYF.